This is a list of T cell receptor beta chains from one sample in a study of yellow fever vaccine responses in identical twins. TCRdb analysed the RT-PCR reads with MiXCR anew, one entry per CDR3 protein. Counted here are roughly 18,000 distinct CDR3 sequences, approximately 60% occurring once; the ten biggest clones make up roughly 8.4%. Sequencing used T cells from blood (PBMCs), unsorted or a sorted subset (not recorded which), obtained before or after yellow fever vaccination (not recorded which). The receptors stem from a woman in her late teens or twenties who received the yellow fever vaccine. CDR3s leave out the opening cysteine and the closing phenylalanine or tryptophan. Fields, in order: V gene, J gene, CDR3 protein.

v_gene: TRBV7-3
j_gene: TRBJ2-1
CDR3aa: ASSLTTSGPYNEQF

v_gene: TRBV11-3
j_gene: TRBJ2-1
CDR3aa: ASSLERLGYNEQF

v_gene: TRBV29-1
j_gene: TRBJ2-1
CDR3aa: SVEDNDREPYNEQF

v_gene: TRBV29-1
j_gene: TRBJ2-3
CDR3aa: SVDAGALSGDTQY

v_gene: TRBV20-1
j_gene: TRBJ2-1
CDR3aa: SAGSAGGGGEQF

v_gene: TRBV2
j_gene: TRBJ2-1
CDR3aa: ASEVWVYNEQF

v_gene: TRBV28
j_gene: TRBJ2-2
CDR3aa: ASSVGTEHTGELF

v_gene: TRBV6-1
j_gene: TRBJ2-2
CDR3aa: ASSGAGQYSGELF

v_gene: TRBV6-1
j_gene: TRBJ1-4
CDR3aa: ASSEGEWKLF

v_gene: TRBV5-1
j_gene: TRBJ2-5
CDR3aa: ASSLLASQETQY

v_gene: TRBV20-1
j_gene: TRBJ2-7
CDR3aa: SARDSPSSYEQY

v_gene: TRBV18
j_gene: TRBJ1-2
CDR3aa: ASSAGTDYGYT

v_gene: TRBV3-1
j_gene: TRBJ1-1
CDR3aa: ASSQDEGRGEAF

v_gene: TRBV7-9
j_gene: TRBJ2-3
CDR3aa: ASSPPSTDTQY

v_gene: TRBV5-6
j_gene: TRBJ2-5
CDR3aa: ASSFGRTQETQY

v_gene: TRBV18
j_gene: TRBJ1-2
CDR3aa: ASSPPWAALNGYT

v_gene: TRBV2
j_gene: TRBJ2-1
CDR3aa: ASSEGLAGVFHEQF

v_gene: TRBV5-4
j_gene: TRBJ1-2
CDR3aa: ASTVRDFYGYT

v_gene: TRBV18
j_gene: TRBJ2-7
CDR3aa: ASSPNGQGNEQY

v_gene: TRBV5-5
j_gene: TRBJ2-5
CDR3aa: ASSSTSGRPQETQY

v_gene: TRBV20-1
j_gene: TRBJ2-1
CDR3aa: SARGQGDNEQF

v_gene: TRBV7-9
j_gene: TRBJ2-7
CDR3aa: ASGRDSNYEQY

v_gene: TRBV6-9
j_gene: TRBJ1-3
CDR3aa: ASSYSDPRSGNTIY

v_gene: TRBV10-3
j_gene: TRBJ1-6
CDR3aa: AGHRDAWGSPLH

v_gene: TRBV20-1
j_gene: TRBJ2-1
CDR3aa: SARDIRQGYNEQF

v_gene: TRBV24-1
j_gene: TRBJ1-1
CDR3aa: ATSETGTEAF

v_gene: TRBV6-5
j_gene: TRBJ2-5
CDR3aa: ASSYGRDRGQETQY

v_gene: TRBV13
j_gene: TRBJ1-1
CDR3aa: ASSPSDASEAF

v_gene: TRBV18
j_gene: TRBJ1-1
CDR3aa: ASSPPTSPQNTEAF

v_gene: TRBV29-1
j_gene: TRBJ2-3
CDR3aa: SVEEPFPHTTDTQY

v_gene: TRBV2
j_gene: TRBJ2-3
CDR3aa: TSLPMSGGGTDTQY

v_gene: TRBV20-1
j_gene: TRBJ2-3
CDR3aa: SARSRADTQY

v_gene: TRBV5-3
j_gene: TRBJ1-2
CDR3aa: ASSLGPQGYGYT

v_gene: TRBV28
j_gene: TRBJ1-1
CDR3aa: ASRDRVDTEAF

v_gene: TRBV2
j_gene: TRBJ1-6
CDR3aa: ASRTDFNSPLH

v_gene: TRBV18
j_gene: TRBJ1-1
CDR3aa: ASSPYTGPNTEAF

v_gene: TRBV11-1
j_gene: TRBJ2-1
CDR3aa: ASSLVSLQDYNEQF

v_gene: TRBV18
j_gene: TRBJ2-3
CDR3aa: ASSTRDLTDTQY

v_gene: TRBV2
j_gene: TRBJ2-4
CDR3aa: ASSEKLAALAKNIQY

v_gene: TRBV11-3
j_gene: TRBJ1-6
CDR3aa: ASSLGGRHPRPLH

v_gene: TRBV3-1
j_gene: TRBJ2-1
CDR3aa: ASTQFSLSPKSEQF

v_gene: TRBV29-1
j_gene: TRBJ2-1
CDR3aa: SATVGQVSYNEQF

v_gene: TRBV21-1
j_gene: TRBJ1-1
CDR3aa: ASSKRGILSEAF

v_gene: TRBV5-1
j_gene: TRBJ2-2
CDR3aa: ASSPGTLGTGELF

v_gene: TRBV29-1
j_gene: TRBJ1-1
CDR3aa: STKAGVRAEAF

v_gene: TRBV7-7
j_gene: TRBJ2-5
CDR3aa: ASSSGVYETQY

v_gene: TRBV19
j_gene: TRBJ1-1
CDR3aa: ASSIAPGTGDAF

v_gene: TRBV15
j_gene: TRBJ2-1
CDR3aa: ATSRDSGASGEQF

v_gene: TRBV11-1
j_gene: TRBJ2-5
CDR3aa: ASSRDRGMEETQY

v_gene: TRBV2
j_gene: TRBJ1-4
CDR3aa: ASSDLQQTTNEKLF

v_gene: TRBV2
j_gene: TRBJ2-7
CDR3aa: ASSVPPRLAGSYEQY

v_gene: TRBV18
j_gene: TRBJ1-6
CDR3aa: ASSPLTRRQLSNSPLH